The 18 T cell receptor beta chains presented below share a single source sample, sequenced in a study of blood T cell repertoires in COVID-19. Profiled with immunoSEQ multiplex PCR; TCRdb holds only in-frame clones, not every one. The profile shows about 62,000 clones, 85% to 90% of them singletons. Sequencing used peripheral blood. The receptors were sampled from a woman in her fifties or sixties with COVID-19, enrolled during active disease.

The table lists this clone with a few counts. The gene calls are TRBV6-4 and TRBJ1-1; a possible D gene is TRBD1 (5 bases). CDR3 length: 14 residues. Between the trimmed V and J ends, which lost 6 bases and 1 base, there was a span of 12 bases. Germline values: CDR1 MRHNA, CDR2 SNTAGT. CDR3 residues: CASSPGLANTEAFF. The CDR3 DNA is TGTGCCAGCAGCCCGGGACTTGCGAACACTGAAGCTTTCTTT.

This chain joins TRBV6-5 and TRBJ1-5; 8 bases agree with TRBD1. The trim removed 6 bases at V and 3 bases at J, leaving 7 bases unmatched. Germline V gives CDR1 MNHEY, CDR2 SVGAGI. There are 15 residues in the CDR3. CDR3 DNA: TGTGCCAGCAGCATGGGACAGGTGTTCAATCAGCCCCAGCATTTT. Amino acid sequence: CASSMGQVFNQPQHF.

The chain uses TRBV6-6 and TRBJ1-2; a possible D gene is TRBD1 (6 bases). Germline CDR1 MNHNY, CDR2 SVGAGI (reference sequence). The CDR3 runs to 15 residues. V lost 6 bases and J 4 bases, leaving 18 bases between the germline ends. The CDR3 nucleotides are TGTGCCAGCAGCTCGGGACACACCTTGGGCTATGGCTACACCTTC. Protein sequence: CASSSGHTLGYGYTF.

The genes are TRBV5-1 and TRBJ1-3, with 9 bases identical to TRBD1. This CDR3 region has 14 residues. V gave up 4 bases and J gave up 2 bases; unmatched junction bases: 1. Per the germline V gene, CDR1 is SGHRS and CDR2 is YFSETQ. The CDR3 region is CASSTGGAGNTIYF. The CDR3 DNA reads TGCGCCAGCAGCACAGGGGGCGCTGGAAACACCATATATTTT.

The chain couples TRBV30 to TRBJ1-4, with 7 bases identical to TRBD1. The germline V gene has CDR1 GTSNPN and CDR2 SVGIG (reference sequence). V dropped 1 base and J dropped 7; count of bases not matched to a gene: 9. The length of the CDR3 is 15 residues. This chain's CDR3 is CAWSGRQGGSEKLFF. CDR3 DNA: TGTGCCTGGAGTGGCCGACAGGGTGGGAGTGAAAAACTGTTTTTT.

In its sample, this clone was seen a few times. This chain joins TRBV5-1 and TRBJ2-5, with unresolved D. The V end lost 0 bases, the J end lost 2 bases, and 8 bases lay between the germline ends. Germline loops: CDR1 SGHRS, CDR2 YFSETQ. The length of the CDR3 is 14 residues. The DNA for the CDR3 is TGCGCCAGCAGCTTGGTAACACAACAAGAGACCCAGTACTTC. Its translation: CASSLVTQQETQYF.

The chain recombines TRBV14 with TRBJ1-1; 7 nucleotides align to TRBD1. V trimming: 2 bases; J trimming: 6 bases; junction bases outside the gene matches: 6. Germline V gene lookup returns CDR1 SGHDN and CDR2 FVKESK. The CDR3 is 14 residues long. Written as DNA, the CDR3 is TGTGCCAGCAGCCAATTGGGACAGATACCTGAAGCTTTCTTT. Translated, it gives CASSQLGQIPEAFF.

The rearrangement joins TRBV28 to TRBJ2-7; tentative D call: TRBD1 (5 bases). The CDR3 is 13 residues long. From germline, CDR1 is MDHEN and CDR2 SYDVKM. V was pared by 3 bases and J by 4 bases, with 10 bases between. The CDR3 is CASSFPPGYEQYF. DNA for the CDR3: TGTGCCAGCAGTTTTCCCCCAGGGTACGAGCAGTACTTC.

CDR3 region: CASNLRGTGISTDTQYF. The CDR3 bases are TGTGCCAGCAATCTTCGGGGGACAGGGATAAGCACAGATACGCAGTATTTT. This chain connects TRBV28 to TRBJ2-3, with TRBD1 matching over 9 bases. V shed 7 bases, J shed 0 bases, and the junction held 11 bases outside the gene matches. Per germline, CDR1 MDHEN and CDR2 SYDVKM. The CDR3 is 17 amino acids. The full variable domain, in which reference TRBV28 and TRBJ2-3 provide the parts outside the CDR3, is DVKVTQSSRYLVKRTGEKVFLECVQDMDHENMFWYRQDPGLGLRLIYFSYDVKMKEKGDIPEGYSVSREKKERFSLILESASTNQTSMYLCASNLRGTGISTDTQYFGPGTRLTVL.

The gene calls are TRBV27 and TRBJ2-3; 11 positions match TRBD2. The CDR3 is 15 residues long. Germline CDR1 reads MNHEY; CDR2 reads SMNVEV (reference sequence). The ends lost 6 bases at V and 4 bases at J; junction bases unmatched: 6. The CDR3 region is CASRRLAGGADTQYF. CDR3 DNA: TGTGCCAGCAGGCGTCTAGCGGGAGGAGCAGATACGCAGTATTTT.

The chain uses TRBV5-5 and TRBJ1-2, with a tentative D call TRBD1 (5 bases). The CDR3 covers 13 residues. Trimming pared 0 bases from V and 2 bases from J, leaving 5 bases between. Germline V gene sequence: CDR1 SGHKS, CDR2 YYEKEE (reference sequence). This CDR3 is CASSLAGNYGYTF. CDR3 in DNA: TGTGCCAGCAGCTTGGCAGGGAACTATGGCTACACCTTC.

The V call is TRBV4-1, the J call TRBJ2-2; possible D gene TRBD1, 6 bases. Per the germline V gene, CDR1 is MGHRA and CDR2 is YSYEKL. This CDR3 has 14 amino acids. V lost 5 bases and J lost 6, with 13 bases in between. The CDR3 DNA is TGCGCCAGCAGCAGGACAGTCTTACCCGGGGAGCTGTTTTTT. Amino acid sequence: CASSRTVLPGELFF.

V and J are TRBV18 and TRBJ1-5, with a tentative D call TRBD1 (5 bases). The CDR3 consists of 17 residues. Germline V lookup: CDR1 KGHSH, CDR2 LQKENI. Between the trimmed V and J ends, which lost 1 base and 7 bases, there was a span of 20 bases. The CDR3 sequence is CASSPQVRALGNQPQHF. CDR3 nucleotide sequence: TGTGCCAGCTCACCACAGGTCAGGGCCCTAGGGAACCAGCCCCAGCATTTT.

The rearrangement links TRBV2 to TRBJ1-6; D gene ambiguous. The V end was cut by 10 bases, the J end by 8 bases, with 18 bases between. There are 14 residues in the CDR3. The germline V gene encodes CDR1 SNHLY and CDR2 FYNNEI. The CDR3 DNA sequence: TGTGCCAAATCAAGGACTAAGCAAGATTCACCCCTCCACTTT. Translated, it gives CAKSRTKQDSPLHF.

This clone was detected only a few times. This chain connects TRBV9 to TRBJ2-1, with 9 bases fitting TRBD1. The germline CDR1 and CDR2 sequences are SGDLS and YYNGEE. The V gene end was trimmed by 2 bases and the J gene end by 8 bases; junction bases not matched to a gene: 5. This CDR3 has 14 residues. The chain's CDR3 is CASSVQTGGYEQFF. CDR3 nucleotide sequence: TGTGCCAGCAGCGTCCAGACAGGGGGATATGAGCAGTTCTTC.

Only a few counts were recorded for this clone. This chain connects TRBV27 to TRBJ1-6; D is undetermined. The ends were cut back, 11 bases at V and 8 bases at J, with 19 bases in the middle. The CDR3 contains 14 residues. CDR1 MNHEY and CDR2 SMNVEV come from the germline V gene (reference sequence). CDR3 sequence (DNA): TGTGCCTGTGCCCGGGGAGATGGATATTCACCCCTCCACTTT. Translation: CACARGDGYSPLHF.

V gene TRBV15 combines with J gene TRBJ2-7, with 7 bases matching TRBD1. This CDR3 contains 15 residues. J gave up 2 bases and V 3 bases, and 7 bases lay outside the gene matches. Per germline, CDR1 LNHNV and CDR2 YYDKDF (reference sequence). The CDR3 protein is CATSSPRTGAYEQYF. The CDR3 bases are TGTGCCACCAGCAGTCCCCGCACAGGGGCCTACGAGCAGTACTTC.

The CDR3 DNA reads as TGTGCCAGCAGCCTGGGGGAGGGCGCCTATGGCTACACCTTC. The encoded protein is CASSLGEGAYGYTF. The chain uses TRBV25-1 and TRBJ1-2, with a possible D match to TRBD1 (5 bases). V was trimmed by 6 bases and J by 4 bases, leaving 15 bases between them. CDR3 length equals 14 residues. Germline CDR1 and CDR2: MGHDK and SYGVNS.